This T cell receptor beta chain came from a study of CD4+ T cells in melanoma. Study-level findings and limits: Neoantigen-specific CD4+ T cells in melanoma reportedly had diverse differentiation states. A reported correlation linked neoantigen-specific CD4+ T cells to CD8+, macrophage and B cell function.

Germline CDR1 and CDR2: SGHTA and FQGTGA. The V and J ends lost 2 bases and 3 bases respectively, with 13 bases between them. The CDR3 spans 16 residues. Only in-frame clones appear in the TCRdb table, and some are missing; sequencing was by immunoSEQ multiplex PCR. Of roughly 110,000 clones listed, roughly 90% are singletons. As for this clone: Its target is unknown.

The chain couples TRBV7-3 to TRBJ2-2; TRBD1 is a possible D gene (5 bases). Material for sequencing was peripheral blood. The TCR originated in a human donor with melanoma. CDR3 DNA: TGTGCCAGCAGCTTATGGGCAGGGCACCACACCGGGGAGCTGTTTTTT. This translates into CASSLWAGHHTGELFF.